The 27 T cell receptor beta chains listed next were all sequenced from one sample in a study of T cell responses to AZD1222 COVID-19 vaccine. TCRdb keeps only in-frame clones here, not all; method: immunoSEQ multiplex PCR. The data show some 78,000 clones, with around 82% seen just once and roughly 1.3% held by the top ten. Sequenced here: peripheral blood, sampled 28 days after the second AZD1222 dose. These receptors were obtained from an adult who received the AZD1222 COVID-19 vaccine.

The J gene is TRBJ1-5, the V gene TRBV28; D call uncertain. Looked up from germline, CDR1 is MDHEN and CDR2 is SYDVKM. The CDR3 spans 15 residues. V shed 10 bases and J shed 0 bases, with 16 bases lying between them. Here the CDR3 DNA reads TGTGCCAACTACCCGGGCGGGCATAGCAATCAGCCCCAGCATTTT. Its translation: CANYPGGHSNQPQHF.

The V and J genes are TRBV30 and TRBJ2-7, with TRBD1 matching 8 bases. Germline CDR1 GTSNPN, CDR2 SVGIG (reference sequence). This CDR3 has 13 amino acids. The V and J ends lost 3 bases and 5 bases, in that order; junction bases with no gene match: 6. CDR3 coding DNA: TGTGCCTGGAGCCTTCTGACAGGGGACGAGCAGTACTTC. As protein: CAWSLLTGDEQYF.

The chain uses TRBV18 and TRBJ2-3; TRBD2 might be the D (5 bases). This CDR3 has 12 residues. V lost 5 bases and J 6 bases, leaving 9 bases between the germline ends. Germline CDR1 and CDR2: KGHSH and LQKENI. CDR3 protein: CASSFGMDTQYF. The CDR3 DNA sequence: TGTGCCAGCTCATTCGGGATGGATACGCAGTATTTT.

The chain combines TRBV7-3 with TRBJ1-1; unclear D gene. The CDR3 is 12 amino acids. Trimming took 2 bases from V and 1 from J, leaving 2 bases between them. In germline, CDR1 is SGHTA, CDR2 FQGTGA. CDR3 nucleotide sequence: TGTGCCAGCAGCTTACAGAACACTGAAGCTTTCTTT. Translated: CASSLQNTEAFF.

The chain is built from TRBV28 and TRBJ1-4; D perhaps matches TRBD1 (5 bases). There are 14 residues in the CDR3. Germline lookup yields CDR1 MDHEN and CDR2 SYDVKM. The V and J ends lost 2 bases and 6 bases respectively, with 10 bases between them. CDR3 sequence reads: CASSLIGGDEKLFF. As DNA, the CDR3 is TGTGCCAGCAGTTTAATAGGAGGGGATGAAAAACTGTTTTTT.

Comment on this clone: One end of the junction does not line up with germline, which may come from a read error. The CDR3 DNA reads TGTGCCAGCAGCTTCCTACGGTCCGGGACACTAAGGAATGGGCAGTTCTTC. This sequence encodes CASSFLRSGTLRNGQFF. V is TRBV5-6 and J is TRBJ2-1; D might be TRBD1 (6 bases). Germline CDR1 is SGHDT and CDR2 is YYEEEE. The CDR3 is 17 amino acids.

This clone was observed once. V is TRBV7-9 and J is TRBJ2-7; TRBD2 matches 12 bases. From germline, CDR1 is SEHNR and CDR2 FQNEAQ (reference sequence). After removal of 1 base from V and 7 bases from J, the junction contained 2 bases not matched to a gene. This CDR3 comprises 14 residues. The chain's CDR3 is CASSLGGLAGEQYF. For the CDR3, the DNA is TGTGCCAGCAGCTTAGGGGGACTAGCGGGTGAGCAGTACTTC.

This clone was detected only once. The chain joins TRBV11-3 to TRBJ2-2; D gene uncertain. V was shortened by 5 bases and J by 4 bases, with 11 bases between the two germline ends. The CDR3 length is 14 residues. Germline CDR1 is SGHNT and CDR2 is YENEEA. Here the CDR3 DNA reads TGTGCCAGCAGCGCTAGGTTGGGCACCGGGGAGCTGTTTTTT. Its translation: CASSARLGTGELFF. The full variable domain, with the rest looked up from reference TRBV11-3 and TRBJ2-2, is EAGVVQSPRYKIIEKKQPVAFWCNPISGHNTLYWYLQNLGQGPELLIRYENEEAVDDSQLPKDRFSAERLKGVDSTLKIQPAELGDSAVYLCASSARLGTGELFFGEGSRLTVL.

The chain links TRBV11-2 to TRBJ2-7; TRBD2 matches 9 bases. Losses at the gene ends were 3 bases for V and 5 bases for J; bases not matched to a gene: 11. CDR3 size: 16 residues. The germline V gene has CDR1 SGHAT and CDR2 FQNNGV. The CDR3 DNA follows: TGTGCCAGCAGCTTCGGTGGGGGTAGCGGGAGTGACGAGCAGTACTTC. It specifies CASSFGGGSGSDEQYF. Variable domain in full (rest from reference TRBV11-2 and TRBJ2-7): EAGVAQSPRYKIIEKRQSVAFWCNPISGHATLYWYQQILGQGPKLLIQFQNNGVVDDSQLPKDRFSAERLKGVDSTLKIQPAKLEDSAVYLCASSFGGGSGSDEQYFGPGTRLTVT.

The chain recombines TRBV2 with TRBJ2-3; TRBD2 aligns across 10 bases. This CDR3 spans 16 amino acids. V trimming: 5 bases; J trimming: 0 bases; junction bases outside the gene matches: 5. Germline CDR1 is SNHLY and CDR2 is FYNNEI. The CDR3 sequence: CASSTLAGASTDTQYF. CDR3 nucleotide sequence: TGTGCCAGCAGTACCCTAGCGGGAGCGAGCACAGATACGCAGTATTTT.

The V and J genes are TRBV19 and TRBJ2-6, with TRBD1 matching 11 bases. CDR3 length: 17 amino acids. V lost 5 bases to trimming and J lost 3 bases; unmatched junction nucleotides: 6. Per germline, CDR1 LNHDA and CDR2 SQIVND (reference sequence). Here the CDR3 DNA reads TGTGCCAGTAGTCTTTGGACAGGGGGCGGTGGGGCCAACGTCCTGACTTTC. Translating gives CASSLWTGGGGANVLTF.

The chain links TRBV18 to TRBJ1-4; 10 nucleotides match TRBD1. This CDR3 region has 15 residues. The V gene's germline CDR1 is KGHSH and CDR2 LQKENI. V was clipped by 2 bases and J by 7 bases; unmatched bases: 4. In DNA form, the CDR3 reads TGTGCCAGCTCACCAGGACAGGGGGAAACTGAAAAACTGTTTTTT. Translated, it gives CASSPGQGETEKLFF.

This clone has a handful of counts. CDR3 sequence: CASSYATPSIQYF. The CDR3 region has the DNA TGTGCCAGCAGTTACGCGACCCCTAGCATTCAGTACTTC. The V gene is TRBV6-2 or TRBV6-3, the J gene TRBJ2-4; D is undetermined. Germline V gene lookup returns CDR1 MNHEY and CDR2 SVGEGT. The CDR3 runs 13 residues. The V end was cut by 2 bases, the J end by 9 bases, with 11 bases between.

This sequence joins TRBV28 and TRBJ2-2; D is perhaps TRBD2 (6 bases). This CDR3 region has 14 residues. Per the germline V gene, CDR1 is MDHEN and CDR2 is SYDVKM. V was clipped by 10 bases and J by 4 bases, with 16 bases between them. The CDR3, as DNA: TGTGCCACGAGTCCGGGGGTATCCACCGGGGAGCTGTTTTTT. Translating it yields CATSPGVSTGELFF.

The gene calls are TRBV24-1 and TRBJ1-1; D gene ambiguous. This CDR3 is 13 amino acids long. Deletions cut 7 bases from V and 1 base from J, with 9 bases between. Germline CDR1 is KGHDR and CDR2 is SFDVKD. CDR3 sequence (DNA): TGTGCCACCAGCCGGACGGAGAACACTGAAGCTTTCTTT. This translates into CATSRTENTEAFF.

The gene calls are TRBV5-1 and TRBJ1-4, with TRBD1 matching over 7 bases. Germline trimming cut 5 bases from V and 5 bases from J; bases unmatched to any gene: 15. CDR3 length: 17 residues. Germline CDR1 and CDR2: SGHRS and YFSETQ. The CDR3 coding sequence is TGCGCCAGCAGTCGGACAGGATTTACGAGGGGAAATGAAAAACTGTTTTTT. It is translated as CASSRTGFTRGNEKLFF. Supplemented by reference TRBV5-1 and TRBJ1-4, the full variable domain reads KAGVTQTPRYLIKTRGQQVTLSCSPISGHRSVSWYQQTPGQGLQFLFEYFSETQRNKGNFPGRFSGRQFSNSRSEMNVSTLELGDSALYLCASSRTGFTRGNEKLFFGSGTQLSVL.

The genes are TRBV14 and TRBJ1-2, with 7 nucleotides matching TRBD1. The CDR3 is made up of 15 amino acids. The germline gives CDR1 SGHDN, CDR2 FVKESK. Trimming took 4 bases from V and 4 from J; bases not matched to a gene: 9. The CDR3 is CASSPEAGGSYGYTF. In DNA, the CDR3 is TGTGCCAGCAGCCCCGAGGCAGGGGGAAGCTATGGCTACACCTTC. The whole variable domain, remainder taken from reference TRBV14 and TRBJ1-2, is EAGVTQFPSHSVIEKGQTVTLRCDPISGHDNLYWYRRVMGKEIKFLLHFVKESKQDESGMPNNRFLAERTGGTYSTLKVQPAELEDSGVYFCASSPEAGGSYGYTFGSGTRLTVV.

This chain joins TRBV20-1 and TRBJ2-3; a possible D gene is TRBD1 (5 bases). CDR1 DFQATT and CDR2 SNEGSKA come from the germline V gene (reference sequence). This CDR3 is built from 14 residues. V lost 3 bases, J lost 0 bases, and 10 bases lay in between. The CDR3 DNA sequence: TGCAGTGCTAGTTCACAGGATAGCACAGATACGCAGTATTTT. Its protein is CSASSQDSTDTQYF.

The chain carries TRBV19 and TRBJ1-4, with 7 positions matching TRBD1. The CDR3 totals 16 residues. Germline V gene lookup returns CDR1 LNHDA and CDR2 SQIVND (reference sequence). V dropped 6 bases and J dropped 7; count of bases not matched to a gene: 14. CDR3 protein: CASSARDSYSSEKLFF. Written as DNA, the CDR3 is TGTGCCAGTAGCGCTCGGGACAGCTATTCGAGTGAAAAACTGTTTTTT.

This clone was picked up one time. The genes are TRBV10-3 and TRBJ2-1; D remains unclear. V was clipped by 5 bases and J by 10 bases, with 9 bases between them. The CDR3 consists of 11 residues. Per the germline V gene, CDR1 is ENHRY and CDR2 is SYGVKD. The CDR3 reads CAISPGTEQFF. DNA for the CDR3: TGTGCCATCAGTCCCGGTACCGAGCAGTTCTTC.

This clone was seen just once. The chain links TRBV24-1 to TRBJ2-2; TRBD1 agrees at 8 bases. This CDR3 spans 15 amino acids. Trimming took 9 bases from V and 8 from J; bases not matched to a gene: 13. Germline V gene sequence: CDR1 KGHDR, CDR2 SFDVKD. CDR3 residues: CATGDRGQVEGELFF. The CDR3 nucleotides are TGTGCCACCGGAGACAGGGGCCAGGTTGAAGGGGAGCTGTTTTTT.

The chain combines TRBV11-2 with TRBJ2-2, with 7 bases matching TRBD1. The germline V gene has CDR1 SGHAT and CDR2 FQNNGV. The CDR3 has 15 residues. V was clipped by 3 bases and J by 4 bases; unmatched bases: 5. The CDR3 sequence: CASSFTGVITGELFF. In DNA, the CDR3 is TGTGCCAGCAGCTTTACAGGGGTAATCACCGGGGAGCTGTTTTTT.

The V call is TRBV19, the J call TRBJ2-4, with 9 nucleotides matching TRBD1. The CDR3 is 16 residues long. In germline, CDR1 is LNHDA, CDR2 SQIVND (reference sequence). J was trimmed by 0 bases and V by 3 bases; bases with no gene match: 3. The CDR3 reads CASSIGTGIAKNIQYF. In nucleotides, the CDR3 is TGTGCCAGTAGTATTGGGACAGGGATAGCCAAAAACATTCAGTACTTC.

This clone came up once. The chain is built from TRBV27 and TRBJ2-7, with D possibly TRBD2 on 7 matching bases. Trimming cost V 5 bases and J 2 bases, with 13 bases left between them. Germline CDR1 is MNHEY and CDR2 is SMNVEV (reference sequence). The CDR3 covers 14 residues. Here the CDR3 reads CASSGGAYPYEQYF. The DNA of the CDR3 is TGTGCCAGCAGTGGGGGGGCTTACCCCTACGAGCAGTACTTC.

This clone was seen a single time. The chain has TRBV2 and TRBJ1-2; no definite D call. The V and J ends lost 7 bases and 2 bases respectively, with 11 bases between them. CDR1 and CDR2 from the germline V gene are SNHLY and FYNNEI. The CDR3 spans 13 residues. The DNA of the CDR3 is TGTGCCAGCAAGTTTGGGGAGAACTATGGCTACACCTTC. This gives the protein CASKFGENYGYTF.

The V and J genes are TRBV4-2 and TRBJ2-1, with 7 bases lining up with TRBD2. V shed 4 bases, J shed 9 bases, and the junction held 15 bases outside the gene matches. Germline values: CDR1 LGHNA, CDR2 YNFKEQ. The CDR3 spans 16 residues. CDR3 sequence (DNA): TGTGCCAGCAGCCCGGTCGGGGAGGGCCCCGGCATTGAGCAGTTCTTC. It codes for CASSPVGEGPGIEQFF.

The chain is built from TRBV6-2 or TRBV6-3 and TRBJ2-7, with TRBD2 matching 9 bases. The CDR3 length is 18 residues. Looked up from germline, CDR1 is MNHEY and CDR2 is SVGEGT. V was pared by 0 bases and J by 1 base, with 10 bases of the junction left unmatched. CDR3 protein: CASSYSISGSHRSYEQYF. In nucleotides, the CDR3 is TGTGCCAGCAGTTACTCGATTAGCGGGAGTCACCGTTCCTACGAGCAGTACTTC.